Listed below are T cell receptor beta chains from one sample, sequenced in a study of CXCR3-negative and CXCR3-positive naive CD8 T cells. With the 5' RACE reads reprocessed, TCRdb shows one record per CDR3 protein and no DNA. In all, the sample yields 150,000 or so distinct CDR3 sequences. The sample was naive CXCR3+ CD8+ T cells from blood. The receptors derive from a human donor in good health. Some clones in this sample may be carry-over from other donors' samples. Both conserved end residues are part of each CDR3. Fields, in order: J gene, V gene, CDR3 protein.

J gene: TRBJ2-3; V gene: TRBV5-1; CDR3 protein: CASSLAGGHADTQYF
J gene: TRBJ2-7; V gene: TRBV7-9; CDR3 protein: CASSLGGGYAQYF
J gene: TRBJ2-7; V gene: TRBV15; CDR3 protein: CATSTARGGSYEQYF
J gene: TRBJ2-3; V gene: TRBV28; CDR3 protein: CASSLEKTDTQYF
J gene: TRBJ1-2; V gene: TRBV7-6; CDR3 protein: CASSLGDRGVNYGYTF
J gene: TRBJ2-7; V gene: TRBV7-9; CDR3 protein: CASSLVAGVREQYF
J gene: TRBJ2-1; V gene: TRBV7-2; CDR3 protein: CASSPSLYNEQFF
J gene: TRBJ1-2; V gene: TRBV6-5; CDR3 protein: CASSALQGARDGYTF
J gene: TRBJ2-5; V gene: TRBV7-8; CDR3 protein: CASSLPAGEGLQETQYF
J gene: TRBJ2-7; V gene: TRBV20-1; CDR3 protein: CSARERGFPYEQYF
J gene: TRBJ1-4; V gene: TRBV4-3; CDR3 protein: CASSQEGRTANEKLFF
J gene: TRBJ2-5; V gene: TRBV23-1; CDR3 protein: CASSQRGPWTDTGEETQYF
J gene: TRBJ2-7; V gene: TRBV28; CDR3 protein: CASSFSDVDEQYF
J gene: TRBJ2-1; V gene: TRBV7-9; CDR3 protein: CASNLQGAYNEQFF
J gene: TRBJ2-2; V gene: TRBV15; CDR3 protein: CATSRADTPNTGELFF
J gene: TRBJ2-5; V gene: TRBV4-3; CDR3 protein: CASSQDRREETQYF
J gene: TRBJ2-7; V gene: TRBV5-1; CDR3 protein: CASTTSGRSYEQYF
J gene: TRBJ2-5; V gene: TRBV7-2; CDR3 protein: CASSDSGGKETQYF
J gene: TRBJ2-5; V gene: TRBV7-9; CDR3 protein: CASIITTTGPQYF
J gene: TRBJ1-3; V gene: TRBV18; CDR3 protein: CASSPSDLSGNTIYF
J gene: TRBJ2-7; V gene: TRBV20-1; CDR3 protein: CSTPDRGYYEQYF
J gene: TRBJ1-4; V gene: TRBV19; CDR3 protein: CASSMWATNEKLFF
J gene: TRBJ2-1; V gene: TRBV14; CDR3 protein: CASRLQPNEQFF
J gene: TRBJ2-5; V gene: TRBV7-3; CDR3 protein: CASSPWTEVQETQYF
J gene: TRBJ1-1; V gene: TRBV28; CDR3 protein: CASSFMTSLNTEAFF
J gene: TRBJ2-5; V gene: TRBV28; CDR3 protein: CASSPFAGVVETQYF
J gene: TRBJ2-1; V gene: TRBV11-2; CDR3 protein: CASSLYLARNEQFF
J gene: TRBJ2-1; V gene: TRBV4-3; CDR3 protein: CASSQDSGGAYNEQFF
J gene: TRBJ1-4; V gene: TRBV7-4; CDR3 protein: CASSRRGQLPEKLFF
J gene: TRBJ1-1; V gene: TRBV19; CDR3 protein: CASTSRGGGRNTEAFF
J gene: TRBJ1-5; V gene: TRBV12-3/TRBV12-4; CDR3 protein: CASSLLAANQPQHF
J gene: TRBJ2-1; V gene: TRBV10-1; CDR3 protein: CASSTIGRDEQFF
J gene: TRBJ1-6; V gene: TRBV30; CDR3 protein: CAWSVARSSYNSPLHF
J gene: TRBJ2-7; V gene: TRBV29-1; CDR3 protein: CSVRGLGEQYF
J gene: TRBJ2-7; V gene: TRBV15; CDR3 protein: CATSSPFRTGSYEQYF
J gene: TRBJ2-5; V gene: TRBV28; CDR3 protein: CASSTQVRRETQYF
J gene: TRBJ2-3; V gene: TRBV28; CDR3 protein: CASSPLPPGLAANTQYF
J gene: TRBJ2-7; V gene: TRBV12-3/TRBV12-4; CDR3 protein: CASSFSEVPYEQYF
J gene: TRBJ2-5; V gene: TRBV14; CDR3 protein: CASSQVRTETQYF
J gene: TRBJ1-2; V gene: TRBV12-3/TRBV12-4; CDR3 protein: CASSKTANYGYTF
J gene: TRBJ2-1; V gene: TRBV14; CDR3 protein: CASSQQGTAYNEQFF
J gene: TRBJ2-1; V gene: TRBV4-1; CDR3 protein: CASSQRGQYNEQFF
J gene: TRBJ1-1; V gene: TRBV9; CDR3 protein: CASSVGGNLNTEAFF
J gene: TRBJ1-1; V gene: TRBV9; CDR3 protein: CASTVPTGADITEAFF
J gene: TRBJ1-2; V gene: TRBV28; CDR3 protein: CASSFSGRGDYGYTF
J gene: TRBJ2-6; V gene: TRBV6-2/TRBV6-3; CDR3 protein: CASTEQGSGANVPTF
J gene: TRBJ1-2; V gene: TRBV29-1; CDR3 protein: CSARRVTNNYGYTF
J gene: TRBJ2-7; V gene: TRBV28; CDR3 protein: CASGLDRAPHEQYF
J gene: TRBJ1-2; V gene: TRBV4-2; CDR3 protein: CASSQEGGFYGYTF
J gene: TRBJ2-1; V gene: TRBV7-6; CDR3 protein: CASSSPPAGGAGNEQFF
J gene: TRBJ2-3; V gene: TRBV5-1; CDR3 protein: CASSSVGTQLGDTQYF